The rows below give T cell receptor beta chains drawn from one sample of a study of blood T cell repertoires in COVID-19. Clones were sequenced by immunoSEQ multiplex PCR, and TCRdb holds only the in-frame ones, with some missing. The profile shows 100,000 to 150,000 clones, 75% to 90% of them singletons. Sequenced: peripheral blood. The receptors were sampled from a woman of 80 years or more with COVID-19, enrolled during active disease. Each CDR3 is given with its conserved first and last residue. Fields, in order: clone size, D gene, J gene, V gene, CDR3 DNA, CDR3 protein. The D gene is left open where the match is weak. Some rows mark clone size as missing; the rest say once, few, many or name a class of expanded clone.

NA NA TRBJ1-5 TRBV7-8 TGTGCCAGCAGCCTAGGGGGGCAGGGTCAGCCCCAGCATTTT CASSLGGQGQPQHF
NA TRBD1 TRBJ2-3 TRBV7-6 TGTGCCAGCAGCTTAGCACGCAGGACAGGGGGCATTGGCACAGATACGCAGTATTTT CASSLARRTGGIGTDTQYF
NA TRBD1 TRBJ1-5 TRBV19 TGTGCCAGTAACCAGGGGGGTTATAGCAATCAGCCCCAGCATTTT CASNQGGYSNQPQHF
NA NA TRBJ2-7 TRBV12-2 TGTGCAAGTCGCTTAGCACAGAAGTCCTCCTACGAGCAGTACTTC CASRLAQKSSYEQYF
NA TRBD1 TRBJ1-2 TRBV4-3 TGCGCCAGCAGCCCCAGGGGACAGGGGTCGATTGGCTACACCTTC CASSPRGQGSIGYTF
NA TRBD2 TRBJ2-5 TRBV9 TGTGCCAGCAGCGCCGGACTAGCGGGAGCTTCGGGAGAGACCCAGTACTTC CASSAGLAGASGETQYF
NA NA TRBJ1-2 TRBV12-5 TGTGCTAGTGGTTTGCAGGGCTATGGCTACACCTTC CASGLQGYGYTF
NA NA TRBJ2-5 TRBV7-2 TGTGCCAGCAGCGGGGCAGGACAAGAGACCCAGTACTTC CASSGAGQETQYF
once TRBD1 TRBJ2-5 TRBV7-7 TGTGCTAGCAGCTCCCAGGCAGGGGGCGGTGAGACCCAGTACTTC CASSSQAGGGETQYF
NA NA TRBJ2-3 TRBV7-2 TGTGCCAGCAGCTTAGTATCGCGGACAGATACGCAGTATTTT CASSLVSRTDTQYF
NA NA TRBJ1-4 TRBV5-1 TGCGCCAGCAGCTTCGGGGGGGCCTTTGAAAAACTGTTTTTT CASSFGGAFEKLFF
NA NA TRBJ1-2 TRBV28 TGTGCCAGCAGTACATCAGGGGTTGCCTATGGCTACACCTTC CASSTSGVAYGYTF
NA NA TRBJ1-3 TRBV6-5 TGTGCCACTCTCGGGATCTCTGGAAACACCATATATTTT CATLGISGNTIYF
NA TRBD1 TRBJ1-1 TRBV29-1 TGCAGCGTTCCTGACAGGGGTAGCACTGAAGCTTTCTTT CSVPDRGSTEAFF
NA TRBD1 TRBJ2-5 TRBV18 TGTGCCAGCTCAACAGGGGCTCAAGAGACCCAGTACTTC CASSTGAQETQYF
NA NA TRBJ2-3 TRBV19 TGTGCCAGTAGAAGCAGCGCAGATACGCAGTATTTT CASRSSADTQYF
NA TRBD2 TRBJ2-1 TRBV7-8 TGTGCCAGCAGCTTCCCAGCGGGAGCAGACAATGAGCAGTTCTTC CASSFPAGADNEQFF
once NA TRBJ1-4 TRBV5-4 TGTGCCAGCAGCTTGGATGGGCGAAATGAAAAACTGTTTTTT CASSLDGRNEKLFF
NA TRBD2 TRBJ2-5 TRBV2 TGTGCCAGCAAACCGGGACTAGCGGGAGCCCAAGAGACCCAGTACTTC CASKPGLAGAQETQYF
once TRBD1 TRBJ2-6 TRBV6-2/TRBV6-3 TGTGCCAGCAGTTACTCTAAACAGGGGATTGAGGGGGCCAACGTCCTGACTTTC CASSYSKQGIEGANVLTF
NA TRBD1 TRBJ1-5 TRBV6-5 TGTGCCAGCAGTTCCGTCTCAGGGGGATGGCCCCAGCATTTT CASSSVSGGWPQHF
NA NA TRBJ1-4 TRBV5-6 TGTGCCAGCAGCCGCTCGGGGTCCGGTGAAAAACTGTTTTTT CASSRSGSGEKLFF
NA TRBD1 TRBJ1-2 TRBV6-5 TGTGCCAGCAGTTACTCGACAGGGCCTGGCTACACCTTC CASSYSTGPGYTF
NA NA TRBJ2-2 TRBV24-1 TGTGCCACCAGTGATTTGGGAGGGGGCGGACTTAACACCGGGGAGCTGTTTTTT CATSDLGGGGLNTGELFF
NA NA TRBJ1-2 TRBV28 TGTGCCAGCAGTTTGTTAGGGGTCGGCTACACCTTC CASSLLGVGYTF
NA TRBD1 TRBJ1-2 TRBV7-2 TGTGCCAGCAGCGGGACAGCCTATGGCTACACCTTC CASSGTAYGYTF
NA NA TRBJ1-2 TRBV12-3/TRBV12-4 TGTGCCAGCAGTTTTCAGGGGAACTATGGCTACACCTTC CASSFQGNYGYTF
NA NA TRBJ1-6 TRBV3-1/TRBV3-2 TGTGCCAGCAGCCAAGTGTTGTCAGGAAGCTCCTATAATTCACCCCTCCACTTT CASSQVLSGSSYNSPLHF
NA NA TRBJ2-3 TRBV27 TGTGCCAGCAGTCTCTCCCCCCCGACGGGGGGCGGGAGTGGTGCGGTAGATACGCAGTATTTT CASSLSPPTGGGSGAVDTQYF
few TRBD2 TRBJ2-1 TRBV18 TGTGCCAGCTCACCCCGCACGCGGGAGTACAATGAGCAGTTCTTC CASSPRTREYNEQFF
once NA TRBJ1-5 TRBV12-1 TGTGCCAGCAGCCCAATGGCACCCCAGCATTTT CASSPMAPQHF
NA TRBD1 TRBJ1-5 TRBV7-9 TGTGCCAGCAGCTTACCAGGGGGCCTCCAGCATTTT CASSLPGGLQHF
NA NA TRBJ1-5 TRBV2 TGTGCCAGCAGTCAACAGGGTACTAGGAATCAGCCCCAGCATTTT CASSQQGTRNQPQHF
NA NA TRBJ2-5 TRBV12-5 TGTGCTAGTGGGTCGAGCCCCGGGACCCAGTACTTC CASGSSPGTQYF
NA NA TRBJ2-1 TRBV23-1 TGCGCCAGCAGTCAACCCCCCACCCGGGTTCGGGGATGCTACAATGAGCAGTTCTTC CASSQPPTRVRGCYNEQFF
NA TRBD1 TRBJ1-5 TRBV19 TGTGCCAGTAGTATACTTAGACAGGGGTATGTTGGTCAGCCCCAGCATTTT CASSILRQGYVGQPQHF
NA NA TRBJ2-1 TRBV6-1 TGTGCCAGCAGTAAAAGAGGGGGTAATGAGCAGTTCTTC CASSKRGGNEQFF
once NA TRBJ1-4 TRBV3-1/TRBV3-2 TGTGCCAGCAGTCCCTGGACAGTTCGAGGGGAAAAACTGTTTTTT CASSPWTVRGEKLFF
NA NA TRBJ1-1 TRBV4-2 TGTGCCAGCAGCCAAGTTCGGGGGATGAACACTGAAGCTTTCTTT CASSQVRGMNTEAFF
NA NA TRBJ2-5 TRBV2 TGTGCCAGCAGCCGAGAGGGGGGGGACGGAGAGACCCAGTACTTC CASSREGGDGETQYF
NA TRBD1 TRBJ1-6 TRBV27 TGTGCCAGCAGTTTCGGGACAGGTGGTTCACCCCTCCACTTT CASSFGTGGSPLHF
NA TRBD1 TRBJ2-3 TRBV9 TGTGCCAGCAGCGTAGAAACGGGGACAGTTACAGATACGCAGTATTTT CASSVETGTVTDTQYF
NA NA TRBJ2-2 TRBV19 TGTGCCAGTAGTTTCCGTAAAAACACCGGGGAGCTGTTTTTT CASSFRKNTGELFF
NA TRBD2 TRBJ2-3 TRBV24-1 TGTGCCACCGAGACCGGGACTAGCCCCGATACGCAGTATTTT CATETGTSPDTQYF
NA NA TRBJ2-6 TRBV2 TGTGCCAGCAGGGAACGCTCTGGGGCCAACGTCCTGACTTTC CASRERSGANVLTF
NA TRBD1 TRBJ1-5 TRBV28 TGTGCCAGCAGTCCGACTACCGGGACAGTTAATCAGCCCCAGCATTTT CASSPTTGTVNQPQHF
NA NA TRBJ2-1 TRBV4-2 TGTGCCAGCAGCCAAGAAAAAAGGGGTTCCTACAATGAGCAGTTCTTC CASSQEKRGSYNEQFF
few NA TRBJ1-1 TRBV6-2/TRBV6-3 TGTGCCAGCAGTGGGGCATTACGGAACACTGAAGCTTTCTTT CASSGALRNTEAFF
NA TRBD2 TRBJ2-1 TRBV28 TGTGCCAGCAAGGTAGGGCTAGCGGGATTTTACAATGAGCAGTTCTTC CASKVGLAGFYNEQFF
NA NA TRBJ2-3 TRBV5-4 TGTGCCAGCAGCCCGTCGTTGTCAGATACGCAGTATTTT CASSPSLSDTQYF
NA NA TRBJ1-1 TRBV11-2 TGTGCCAGCCTGGAGGGCGCTGAAGCTTTCTTT CASLEGAEAFF
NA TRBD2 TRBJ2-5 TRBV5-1 TGCGCCAGCAGCTTGAGGTCTAGCGGAGCACGGGGCCAGTACTTC CASSLRSSGARGQYF
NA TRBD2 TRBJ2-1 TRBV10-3 TGTGCCATCAGTTCCTCCGGGACTAGCGGGAAGGATGAGCAGTTCTTC CAISSSGTSGKDEQFF
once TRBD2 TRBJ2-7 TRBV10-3 TGTGCCATCAGTATGACTAGCGGGAGGCTCGAGCAGTACTTC CAISMTSGRLEQYF
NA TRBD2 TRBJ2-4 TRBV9 TGTGCCAGCAGCGTTAGCGGGAGGGAAGTCGACATTCAGTACTTC CASSVSGREVDIQYF
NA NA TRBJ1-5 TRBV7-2 TGTGCCAGCAGCTTAGGAACCGGGGGTAGCAATCAGCCCCAGCATTTT CASSLGTGGSNQPQHF